This T cell receptor beta chain was recorded in a study of blood T cell repertoires in COVID-19. Study context: PBMCs, B-cell-depleted T cells, or T cells were the source of the cDNA or gDNA that made up the material.

The count of this clone is one. Per the original methods: Researchers report that nucleated cell counts were estimated from reference gene primer amplification. Measured with immunoSEQ multiplex PCR; TCRdb has only the in-frame clones, and not every one. D and trimming were read from the DNA, whereas the V and J calls and clone size are those reported in that table. The sample gives tens of thousands of clones, roughly 88% of which show up once; 25% to 30% is in the top ten. The specimen sequenced was peripheral blood. This clonotype was sampled from a man aged 45-65 years with active or convalescent COVID-19.

Here the CDR3 reads CASSLDNRGVDTQYF. In DNA form, the CDR3 reads TGTGCCAGCAGCTTAGATAACAGGGGGGTGGATACGCAGTATTTT. This chain joins TRBV11-2 and TRBJ2-3; TRBD1 matches 8 bases. Germline CDR1 is SGHAT and CDR2 is FQNNGV. The CDR3 runs to 15 residues. The junction had 5 bases not matched to a gene; V was cut back by 0 bases and J by 6 bases.